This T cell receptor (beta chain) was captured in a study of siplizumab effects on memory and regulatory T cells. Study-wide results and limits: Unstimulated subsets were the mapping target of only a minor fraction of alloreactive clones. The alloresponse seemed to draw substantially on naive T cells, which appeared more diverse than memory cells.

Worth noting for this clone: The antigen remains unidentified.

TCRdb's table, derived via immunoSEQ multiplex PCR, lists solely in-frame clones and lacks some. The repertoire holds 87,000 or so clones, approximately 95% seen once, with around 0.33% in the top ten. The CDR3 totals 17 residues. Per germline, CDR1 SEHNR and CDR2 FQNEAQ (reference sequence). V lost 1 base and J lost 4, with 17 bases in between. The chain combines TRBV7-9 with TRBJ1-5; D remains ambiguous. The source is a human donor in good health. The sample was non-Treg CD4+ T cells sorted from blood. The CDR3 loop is CASSLGWGDTRNQPQHF. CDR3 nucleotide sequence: TGTGCCAGCAGCTTAGGATGGGGAGATACGAGGAATCAGCCCCAGCATTTT.